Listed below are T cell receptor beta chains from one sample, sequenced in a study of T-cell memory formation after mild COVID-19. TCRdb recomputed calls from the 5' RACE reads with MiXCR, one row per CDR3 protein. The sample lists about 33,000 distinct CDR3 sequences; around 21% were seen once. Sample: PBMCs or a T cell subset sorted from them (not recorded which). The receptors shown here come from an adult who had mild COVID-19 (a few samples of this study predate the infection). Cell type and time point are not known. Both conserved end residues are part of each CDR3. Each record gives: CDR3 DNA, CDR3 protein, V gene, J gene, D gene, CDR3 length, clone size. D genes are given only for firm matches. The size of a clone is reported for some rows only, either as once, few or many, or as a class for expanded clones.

TGTGCCAGCAGTTCCCCGGGACACCTAATCTATGGCTACACCTTC	CASSSPGHLIYGYTF	TRBV6-6	TRBJ1-2	NA	15	many
TGTGCCAGCAGCTTAGGGACTACCCTGACCGGGGAGCTGTTTTTT	CASSLGTTLTGELFF	TRBV11-2	TRBJ2-2	NA	15	many
TGTGCCAGCAGCCTGACGTCTAGCGGGGGGGTAAGCACAGATACGCAGTATTTT	CASSLTSSGGVSTDTQYF	TRBV4-2	TRBJ2-3	TRBD2	18	NA
TGTGCCAGCAGTCGGGGACAGGGGGCCGGGACCCAGTACTTC	CASSRGQGAGTQYF	TRBV28	TRBJ2-5	TRBD1	14	NA
TGTGCCAGCAGCTTAGATGCGGACAATGAGCAGTTCTTC	CASSLDADNEQFF	TRBV7-2	TRBJ2-1	NA	13	many
TGTGCCAGCAGCTTCAAAACCATCGGGACAGGGTCGGAGAGCTCCTACGAGCAGTACTTC	CASSFKTIGTGSESSYEQYF	TRBV7-9	TRBJ2-7	TRBD1	20	many
TGTGCCAGCAGTGAATGGGCGGGAGGGTACTACGAGCAGTACTTC	CASSEWAGGYYEQYF	TRBV6-1	TRBJ2-7	TRBD2	15	NA
TGTGCCAGCAGCTTGTTCGGACAGAGCACAGATACGCAGTATTTT	CASSLFGQSTDTQYF	TRBV5-6	TRBJ2-3	NA	15	many
TGTGCCAGCAGTGCCTCGATAAGTCAAGAGACCCAGTACTTC	CASSASISQETQYF	TRBV6-1	TRBJ2-5	NA	14	many
TGTGCCTTCTCACGGGAGGGCGATTCACCCCTCCACTTT	CAFSREGDSPLHF	TRBV30	TRBJ1-6	NA	13	many
TGTGCCAGCAGAACTCGCGGTATAGATACGCAGTATTTT	CASRTRGIDTQYF	TRBV12-3/TRBV12-4	TRBJ2-3	NA	13	many
TGTGCCAGCAGTTACGAACAGGGAGTCTCTAATGAAAAACTGTTTTTT	CASSYEQGVSNEKLFF	TRBV6-5	TRBJ1-4	NA	16	NA
TGTGCCAGCAGCCCTCTGGGAGACACAGATACGCAGTATTTT	CASSPLGDTDTQYF	TRBV13	TRBJ2-3	NA	14	many
TGTGCCAGCTCACCAACCCCCGGTACGATAAAGAGCTCTGGGGCCAACGTCCTGACTTTC	CASSPTPGTIKSSGANVLTF	TRBV18	TRBJ2-6	NA	20	many
TGTGCCAGCAGTCAGGGGGCGAGCTCCTACAATGAGCAGTTCTTC	CASSQGASSYNEQFF	TRBV12-3/TRBV12-4	TRBJ2-1	TRBD1	15	NA
TGCGCCAGCAGCTTCCCCGGGACTAGCGGGGGTACGACGACCACCGGGGAGCTGTTTTTT	CASSFPGTSGGTTTTGELFF	TRBV5-1	TRBJ2-2	TRBD2	20	NA
TGCAGTGCTAGAGATCGGTTCAGGGAGGGCTACGAGCAGTACTTC	CSARDRFREGYEQYF	TRBV20-1	TRBJ2-7	TRBD2	15	NA
TGTGCCAGCAGCTTAGATCGGCAGCAACAAGAGACCCAGTACTTC	CASSLDRQQQETQYF	TRBV7-2	TRBJ2-5	NA	15	many
TGTGCCAGCAGCGTAGTCTCGGTACTCCACAGTGAGCAGTTCTTC	CASSVVSVLHSEQFF	TRBV9	TRBJ2-1	NA	15	many
TGTGCCAGCAGCTCCCGCAGTCAAACGGCCGCGACCGGGGAGCTGTTTTTT	CASSSRSQTAATGELFF	TRBV7-9	TRBJ2-2	NA	17	many
TGTGCCAGCAGCCAAGAGGGGAGAGGGGCCCCAAGGTACGAGCAGTACTTC	CASSQEGRGAPRYEQYF	TRBV4-2	TRBJ2-7	NA	17	NA
TGCGCCAGCAGCTTGGTGGGCAGCTCGGTCGAGCAGTACTTC	CASSLVGSSVEQYF	TRBV5-1	TRBJ2-7	NA	14	many
TGTGCCACCAGTGCCTCGACAGGGGTTCGAGACACAGATACGCAGTATTTT	CATSASTGVRDTDTQYF	TRBV24-1	TRBJ2-3	TRBD1	17	many
TGTGCCAGCAGCTTAGGAACAGGGAGCGAGCAGTACTTC	CASSLGTGSEQYF	TRBV7-8	TRBJ2-7	NA	13	many
TGCAGCGTTGAGAGGGAGAGGGCCACTGAAGCTTTCTTT	CSVERERATEAFF	TRBV29-1	TRBJ1-1	NA	13	many
TGTGCCAGCAGCTTAGACGGCGTCTACAATGAGCAGTTCTTC	CASSLDGVYNEQFF	TRBV7-2	TRBJ2-1	NA	14	NA
TGTGCCAGTAAAGGATATGGAGGAGTCTCTGGAAACACCATATATTTT	CASKGYGGVSGNTIYF	TRBV19	TRBJ1-3	NA	16	many
TGTGCCAGCAGCTTAGCCACTGGGACAGGGACGCCCCGGAACACCATATATTTT	CASSLATGTGTPRNTIYF	TRBV7-8	TRBJ1-3	TRBD1	18	many
TGTGCCAGTAGTATTCTCCATACGGCGGACTCCTACGAGCAGTACTTC	CASSILHTADSYEQYF	TRBV19	TRBJ2-7	NA	16	NA
TGTGCCATCAGTGAGTCGACAAGTCAGGGCAATCAGCCCCAGCATTTT	CAISESTSQGNQPQHF	TRBV10-3	TRBJ1-5	NA	16	many
TGTGCCAGCAGTGATTTTAAGACCCAGTACTTC	CASSDFKTQYF	TRBV25-1	TRBJ2-5	NA	11	many
TGTGCCAGCAGCTTAGGACTAGCGGGGGGAGAGACCCAGTACTTC	CASSLGLAGGETQYF	TRBV7-3	TRBJ2-5	TRBD2	15	many
TGTGCCAGCAGTTACGGTTACGGGGACACTGAAGCTTTCTTT	CASSYGYGDTEAFF	TRBV6-5	TRBJ1-1	NA	14	NA
TGTGCCAGCAGCTTCCGGGACGAACTAAATGAGCAGTTCTTC	CASSFRDELNEQFF	TRBV13	TRBJ2-1	NA	14	NA
TGTGCCAGCAGCCAACAGGGTAACACTGAAGCTTTCTTT	CASSQQGNTEAFF	TRBV11-3	TRBJ1-1	NA	13	many